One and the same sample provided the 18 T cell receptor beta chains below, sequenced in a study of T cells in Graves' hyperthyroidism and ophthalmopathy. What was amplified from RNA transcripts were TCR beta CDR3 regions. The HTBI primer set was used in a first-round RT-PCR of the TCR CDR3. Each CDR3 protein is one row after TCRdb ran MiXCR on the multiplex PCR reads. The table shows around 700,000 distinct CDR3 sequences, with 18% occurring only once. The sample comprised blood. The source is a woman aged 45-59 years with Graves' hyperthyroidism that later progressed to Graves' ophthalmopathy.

Here the CDR3 reads CSAREASGGARHEQFF. The CDR3 region has the DNA TGCAGTGCTAGAGAGGCTAGCGGGGGGGCCAGGCATGAGCAGTTCTTC. The chain has TRBV20-1 and TRBJ2-1, with 12 bases aligning to TRBD2. The CDR3 totals 16 residues. Trimming removed 0 bases from V and 8 bases from J; junction bases left unmatched: 8. Per the germline V gene, CDR1 is DFQATT and CDR2 is SNEGSKA (reference sequence).

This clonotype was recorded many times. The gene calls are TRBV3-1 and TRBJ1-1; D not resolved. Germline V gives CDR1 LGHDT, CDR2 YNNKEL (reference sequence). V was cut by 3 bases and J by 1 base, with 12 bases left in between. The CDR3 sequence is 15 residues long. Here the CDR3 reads CASSHGLEANTEAFF. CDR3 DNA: TGTGCCAGCAGCCATGGGCTGGAGGCGAACACTGAAGCTTTCTTT.

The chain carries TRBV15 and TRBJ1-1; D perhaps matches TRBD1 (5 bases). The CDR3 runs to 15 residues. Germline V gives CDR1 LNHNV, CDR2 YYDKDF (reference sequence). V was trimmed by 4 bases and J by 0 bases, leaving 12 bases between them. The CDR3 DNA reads TGTGCCACCAGCAAGGGACGGGGCATGAACACTGAAGCTTTCTTT. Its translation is CATSKGRGMNTEAFF.

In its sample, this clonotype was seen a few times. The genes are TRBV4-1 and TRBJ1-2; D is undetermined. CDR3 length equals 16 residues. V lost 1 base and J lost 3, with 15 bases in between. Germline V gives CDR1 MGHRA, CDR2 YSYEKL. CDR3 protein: CASSQGQVPLDYGYTF. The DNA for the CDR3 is TGCGCCAGCAGCCAAGGGCAGGTTCCGTTGGACTATGGCTACACCTTC.

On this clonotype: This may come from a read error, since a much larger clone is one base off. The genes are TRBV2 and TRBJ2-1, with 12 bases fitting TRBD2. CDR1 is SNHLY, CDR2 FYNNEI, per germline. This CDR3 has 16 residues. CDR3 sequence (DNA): TGTGCCAGCAGTGCGCCGACTAGCGGGGGCTACGATGAGCAGTTCTTC. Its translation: CASSAPTSGGYDEQFF.

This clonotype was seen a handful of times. The CDR3, as DNA: TGTGCCAGTAGTATCGGCAGGTATAATTCACCCCTCCACTTT. It yields the protein CASSIGRYNSPLHF. The chain links TRBV19 to TRBJ1-6; D uncertain. The V end was cut by 3 bases, the J end by 4 bases, with 7 bases between. The germline CDR1 and CDR2 sequences are LNHDA and SQIVND (reference sequence). The CDR3 length is 14 residues.

Here the CDR3 DNA reads TGTGCCAGCAGCTTAGCGGGGACAGGGTGGGACACCGGGGAGCTGTTTTTT. This encodes CASSLAGTGWDTGELFF. This chain links TRBV7-8 with TRBJ2-2, with 9 nucleotides matching TRBD1. CDR1 and CDR2 from the germline V gene are SGHVS and FQNEAQ. Trimming took 0 bases from V and 3 from J; bases not matched to a gene: 5. The CDR3 runs 17 residues. Full variable domain (outside the CDR3, taken from reference TRBV7-8 and TRBJ2-2): GAGVSQSPRYKVAKRGQDVALRCDPISGHVSLFWYQQALGQGPEFLTYFQNEAQLDKSGLPSDRFFAERPEGSVSTLKIQRTQQEDSAVYLCASSLAGTGWDTGELFFGEGSRLTVL.

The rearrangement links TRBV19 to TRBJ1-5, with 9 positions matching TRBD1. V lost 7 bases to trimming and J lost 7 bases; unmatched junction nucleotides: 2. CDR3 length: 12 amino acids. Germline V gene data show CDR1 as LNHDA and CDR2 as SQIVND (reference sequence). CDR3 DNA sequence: TGTGCCAGTAAACAGGGGGCACAGCCCCAGCATTTT. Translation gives CASKQGAQPQHF.

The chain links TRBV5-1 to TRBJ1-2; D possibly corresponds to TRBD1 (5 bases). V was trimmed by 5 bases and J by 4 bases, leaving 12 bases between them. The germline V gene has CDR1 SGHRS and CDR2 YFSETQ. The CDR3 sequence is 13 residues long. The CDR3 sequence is CASRLDRSYGYTF. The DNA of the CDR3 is TGCGCCAGCAGATTAGACAGAAGCTATGGCTACACCTTC.

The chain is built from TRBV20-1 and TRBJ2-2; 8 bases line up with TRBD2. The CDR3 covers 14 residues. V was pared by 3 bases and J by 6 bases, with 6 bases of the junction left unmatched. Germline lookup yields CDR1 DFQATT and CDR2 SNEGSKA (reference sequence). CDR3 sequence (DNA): TGCAGTGCTAGGCTCGGGGGGGGCTCCGGGGAGCTGTTTTTT. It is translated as CSARLGGGSGELFF.

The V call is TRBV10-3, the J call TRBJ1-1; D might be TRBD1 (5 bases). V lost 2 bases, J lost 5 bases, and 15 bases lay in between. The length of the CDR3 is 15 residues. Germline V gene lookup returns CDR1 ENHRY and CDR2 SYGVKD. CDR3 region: CAISEEQAPHTEAFF. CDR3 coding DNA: TGTGCCATCAGTGAGGAACAGGCACCCCATACTGAAGCTTTCTTT.

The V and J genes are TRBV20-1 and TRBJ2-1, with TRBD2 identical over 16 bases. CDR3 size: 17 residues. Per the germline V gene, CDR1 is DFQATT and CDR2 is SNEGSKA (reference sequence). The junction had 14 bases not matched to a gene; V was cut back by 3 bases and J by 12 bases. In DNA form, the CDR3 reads TGCAGTGCTAGGCGACCTCCGGGACTAGCGGGGGGGGTACTGCAGTTCTTC. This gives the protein CSARRPPGLAGGVLQFF.

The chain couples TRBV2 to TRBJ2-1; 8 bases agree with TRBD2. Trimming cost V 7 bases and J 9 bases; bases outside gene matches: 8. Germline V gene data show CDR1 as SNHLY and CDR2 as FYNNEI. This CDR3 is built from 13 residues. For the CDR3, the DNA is TGTGCCAGCAAACGGGGGGGCTTCGGTGAGCAGTTCTTC. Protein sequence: CASKRGGFGEQFF.

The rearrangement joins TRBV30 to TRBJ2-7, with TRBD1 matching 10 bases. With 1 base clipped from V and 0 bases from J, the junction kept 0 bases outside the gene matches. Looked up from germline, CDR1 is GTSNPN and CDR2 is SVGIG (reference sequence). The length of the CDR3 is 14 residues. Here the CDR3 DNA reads TGTGCCTGGAGTGGGGACAGGGGCTCCTACGAGCAGTACTTC. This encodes CAWSGDRGSYEQYF.

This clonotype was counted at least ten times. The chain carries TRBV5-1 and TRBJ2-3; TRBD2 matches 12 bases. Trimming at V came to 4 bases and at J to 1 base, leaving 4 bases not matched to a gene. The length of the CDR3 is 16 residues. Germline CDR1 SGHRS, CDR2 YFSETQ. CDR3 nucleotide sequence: TGCGCCAGCAGCGAGAGGACTAGCGGGGGCACAGATACGCAGTATTTT. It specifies CASSERTSGGTDTQYF.

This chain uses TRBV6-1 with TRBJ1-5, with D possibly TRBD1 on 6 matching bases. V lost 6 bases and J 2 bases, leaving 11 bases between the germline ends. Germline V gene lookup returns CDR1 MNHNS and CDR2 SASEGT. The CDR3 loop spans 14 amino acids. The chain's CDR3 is CASRQGYRNQPQHF. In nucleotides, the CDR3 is TGTGCCAGCAGGCAGGGGTATCGCAATCAGCCCCAGCATTTT.

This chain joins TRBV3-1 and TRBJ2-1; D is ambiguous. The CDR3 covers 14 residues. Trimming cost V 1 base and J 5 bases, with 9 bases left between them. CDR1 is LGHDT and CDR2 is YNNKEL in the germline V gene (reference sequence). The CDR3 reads CASSQAELNNEQFF. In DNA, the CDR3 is TGTGCCAGCAGCCAAGCGGAACTCAACAATGAGCAGTTCTTC.

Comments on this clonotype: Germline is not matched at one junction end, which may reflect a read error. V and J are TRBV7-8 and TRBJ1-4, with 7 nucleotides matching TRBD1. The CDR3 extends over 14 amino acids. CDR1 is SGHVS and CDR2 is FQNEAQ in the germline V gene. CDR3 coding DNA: TGTGCCAGCAGCTCGGGACAGAGGTTTGAAAAACTGGTTTTT. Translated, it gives CASSSGQRFEKLVF.